This passage covers 5 T cell receptor beta chains from one sample sequenced in a study of OX40 agonist ivuxolimab in advanced cancers. Libraries were prepared by immunoSEQ multiplex PCR; TCRdb keeps only in-frame clonotypes and omits some of them. This sample yields about 13,000 clones, of which around 86% are seen a single time; around 44% belongs to the top ten. The specimen comprised CD4+ or CD8+ T cells sorted from blood, sampled in a trial of the OX40 agonist ivuxolimab. These TCRs come from an adult with an advanced solid tumor such as melanoma, head and neck, liver or kidney cancer.

This rearrangement joins TRBV11-2 to TRBJ2-6; a possible D gene is TRBD1 (6 bases). This CDR3 comprises 20 residues. Germline CDR1 is SGHAT and CDR2 is FQNNGV. V lost 0 bases and J 0 bases, leaving 18 bases between the germline ends. Here the CDR3 reads CASSLEFQTGESSGANVLTF. CDR3 DNA sequence: TGTGCCAGCAGCTTAGAATTCCAGACAGGCGAATCCTCTGGGGCCAACGTCCTGACTTTC.

This chain uses TRBV28 with TRBJ2-1; TRBD1 is a possible D gene (7 bases). The germline CDR1 and CDR2 sequences are MDHEN and SYDVKM. With 10 bases removed from V and 3 bases from J, the gap between germline ends came to 13 bases. This CDR3 comprises 13 residues. As DNA, the CDR3 is TGTGCCATCCACAGGGGAGGCTACAATGAGCAGTTCTTC. Amino acid sequence: CAIHRGGYNEQFF.

The chain uses TRBV7-9 and TRBJ2-3; TRBD2 might be the D (6 bases). Germline assignment: CDR1 SEHNR and CDR2 FQNEAQ (reference sequence). This CDR3 is built from 17 residues. V lost 6 bases, J lost 1 base, and 20 bases lay in between. Here the CDR3 reads CASSFEQPGLRTDTQYF. CDR3 coding DNA: TGTGCCAGCAGTTTTGAACAACCGGGACTCCGCACAGATACGCAGTATTTT.

The chain recombines TRBV7-9 with TRBJ2-1; D is undetermined. Per the germline V gene, CDR1 is SEHNR and CDR2 is FQNEAQ (reference sequence). V lost 10 bases, J lost 5 bases, and 15 bases lay in between. This CDR3 region has 13 residues. CDR3 in amino acids: CATRWGYDNEQFF. The CDR3 nucleotides read TGTGCCACCCGTTGGGGTTACGACAATGAGCAGTTCTTC. The whole variable domain, remainder taken from reference TRBV7-9 and TRBJ2-1, is DTGVSQNPRHKITKRGQNVTFRCDPISEHNRLYWYRQTLGQGPEFLTYFQNEAQLEKSRLLSDRFSAERPKGSFSTLEIQRTEQGDSAMYLCATRWGYDNEQFFGPGTRLTVL.

In this sample, this clone turned up a few times. CDR3 DNA: TGTGCCAGCAGCTTAGTCGCTAACTCCTACGAGCAGTACTTC. Protein: CASSLVANSYEQYF. V is TRBV7-6 and J is TRBJ2-7; no reliable D call. CDR1 is SGHVS, CDR2 FNYEAQ, per germline. V was shortened by 1 base and J by 0 bases, with 7 bases between the two germline ends. The length of the CDR3 is 14 residues.